The T cell receptor beta chain described here comes from a study of CD8 T cells in Susac syndrome. Findings and limits, study-wide: The study's TCR sequencing and HLA analysis drew on a certain number of individuals. That number was acknowledged as relatively small.

Germline lookup yields CDR1 DFQATT and CDR2 SNEGSKA (reference sequence). The CDR3 has 13 residues. Trimming took 6 bases from V and 1 from J, leaving 13 bases between them. The multiple sclerosis controls were treatment-naive patients, and their relapsing-remitting disease was stable or active. The TEMRA cells underwent FACS enrichment, while the CD8+ and CD4+ T cells underwent negative isolation. Random hexamers were used to reverse transcribe an amount of roughly 0.5 to 1 ug RNA. By means of immunoSEQ multiplex PCR, TCR beta CDR3 spanning 54 Vbeta and 13 Jbeta underwent amplification. TCRdb processed the immunoSEQ multiplex PCR reads anew with MiXCR; each CDR3 protein has one entry. The profile shows around 140,000 distinct CDR3 sequences, around 85% of them singletons. On this clonotype: What it recognizes is unknown.

The sequencing sample was made of CD8+ T cells from PBMCs. This sequence was found in a human donor with multiple sclerosis. The chain is built from TRBV20-1 and TRBJ2-7; the D gene is possibly TRBD2 (6 bases). CDR3 region: CSAREWQSYEQYF. The DNA of the CDR3 is TGCAGTGCCCGGGAGTGGCAGTCCTACGAGCAGTACTTC.